Shown below are 10 T cell receptor beta chains from a single sample sequenced in a study of blood T cell repertoires in COVID-19. Profiled with immunoSEQ multiplex PCR; TCRdb holds only in-frame clones, not every one. The table lists about 260,000 clones, around 86% of them singletons. Sequencing used peripheral blood. These receptors all stem from a woman aged 55-69 years with COVID-19, enrolled during active disease.

In DNA, the CDR3 is TGCAGCGTGAGGCCAGAAGGATATGGCTACACCTTC. This encodes CSVRPEGYGYTF. The chain combines TRBV29-1 with TRBJ1-2; D uncertain. V was shortened by 6 bases and J by 5 bases, with 13 bases between the two germline ends. Germline lookup yields CDR1 SQVTM and CDR2 ANQGSEA. CDR3 size: 12 residues.

The chain links TRBV4-3 to TRBJ1-6; the match to TRBD1 covers 8 bases. The junction had 7 bases not matched to a gene; V was cut back by 0 bases and J by 6 bases. Germline CDR1 and CDR2: LGHNA and YSLEER. CDR3 size: 17 residues. Here the CDR3 reads CASSQDRTGRFNSPLHF. CDR3 sequence (DNA): TGCGCCAGCAGCCAAGATAGGACAGGGCGCTTTAATTCACCCCTCCACTTT.

The genes are TRBV5-6 and TRBJ2-2, with 7 bases identical to TRBD2. Germline V CDR1 and CDR2: SGHDT, YYEEEE. Germline trimming cut 4 bases from V and 4 bases from J; bases unmatched to any gene: 1. The CDR3 loop spans 13 amino acids. CDR3 bases: TGTGCCAGCAGCCGGGGGGTCACCGGGGAGCTGTTTTTT. This sequence encodes CASSRGVTGELFF. The full variable domain, in which reference TRBV5-6 and TRBJ2-2 provide the parts outside the CDR3, is DAGVTQSPTHLIKTRGQQVTLRCSPKSGHDTVSWYQQALGQGPQFIFQYYEEEERQRGNFPDRFSGHQFPNYSSELNVNALLLGDSALYLCASSRGVTGELFFGEGSRLTVL.

This chain uses TRBV5-1 with TRBJ2-5, with 11 nucleotides matching TRBD2. Germline CDR1 and CDR2: SGHRS and YFSETQ. After removal of 1 base from V and 5 bases from J, the junction contained 10 bases not matched to a gene. The CDR3 extends over 17 amino acids. The CDR3 DNA sequence: TGCGCCAGCAGCTTGCTAGCGGGAGGAGGGTTCGAGGAGACCCAGTACTTC. It is translated as CASSLLAGGGFEETQYF.

The chain combines TRBV7-9 with TRBJ2-1; 12 positions agree with TRBD2. The CDR3 extends over 17 amino acids. The ends lost 2 bases at V and 6 bases at J; junction bases unmatched: 8. Germline-derived CDR1 and CDR2 are SEHNR and FQNEAQ (reference sequence). The CDR3 bases are TGTGCCAGCAGCTTAAGTTGGCTAGCGGGAGGGGGCAATGAGCAGTTCTTC. This sequence encodes CASSLSWLAGGGNEQFF.

The chain couples TRBV7-9 to TRBJ1-5; 10 bases agree with TRBD1. Looked up from germline, CDR1 is SEHNR and CDR2 is FQNEAQ (reference sequence). V lost 5 bases and J lost 6; bases outside the gene matches: 7. The CDR3 spans 15 residues. The CDR3 loop is CASSQGGQGVQPQHF. CDR3 DNA: TGTGCCAGCAGCCAGGGAGGACAGGGGGTTCAGCCCCAGCATTTT. Full variable domain (remainder filled in from reference TRBV7-9 and TRBJ1-5): DTGVSQNPRHKITKRGQNVTFRCDPISEHNRLYWYRQTLGQGPEFLTYFQNEAQLEKSRLLSDRFSAERPKGSFSTLEIQRTEQGDSAMYLCASSQGGQGVQPQHFGDGTRLSIL.

Only one count was recorded for this clone. This chain uses TRBV7-2 with TRBJ2-1; 14 positions agree with TRBD2. V gave up 4 bases and J gave up 10 bases; unmatched junction bases: 9. The CDR3 is made up of 16 amino acids. CDR1 is SGHTA and CDR2 is FQGNSA in the germline V gene. Here the CDR3 reads CASSSGLAGGFSEQFF. CDR3 coding DNA: TGTGCCAGCAGCTCCGGACTAGCGGGGGGTTTTTCGGAGCAGTTCTTC.

This rearrangement joins TRBV4-1 to TRBJ1-2; 7 bases line up with TRBD1. The CDR3 runs 13 residues. Trimming removed 4 bases from V and 5 bases from J; junction bases left unmatched: 4. Germline CDR1 MGHRA, CDR2 YSYEKL. The chain's CDR3 is CASSPQGTYGYTF. The CDR3 coding sequence is TGCGCCAGCAGCCCACAGGGGACTTATGGCTACACCTTC.

J is TRBJ2-7 and V is TRBV3-1 (or the pseudogene TRBV3-2); D call uncertain. The CDR3 runs to 15 residues. CDR1 and CDR2 (germline): LGHDT, YNNKEL (reference sequence). Trimming pared 0 bases from V and 2 bases from J, leaving 11 bases between. The CDR3 here is CASSQDSSPTYEQYF. The CDR3, as DNA: TGTGCCAGCAGCCAAGATAGCAGCCCCACCTACGAGCAGTACTTC.

This clone was detected a few times. The CDR3 DNA sequence: TGTGCCAGCATTCGTTCCTCCTACGAGCAGTACTTC. Protein sequence: CASIRSSYEQYF. V gene TRBV2 combines with J gene TRBJ2-7; D gene uncertain. Between the trimmed V and J ends, which lost 7 bases and 0 bases, there was a span of 7 bases. Germline V gives CDR1 SNHLY, CDR2 FYNNEI. The CDR3 runs to 12 residues.